This T cell receptor (beta chain) was captured by sequencing in a study of T-cell reconstitution after alpha-beta-depleted transplantation in children. Germline CDR1 reads SGHVS; CDR2 reads FNYEAQ. V gave up 0 bases and J gave up 0 bases; unmatched junction bases: 2. The CDR3 has 17 amino acids. Preparation of the TCRbeta library involved a method that used unique molecular identifiers. Using its own MiXCR run on the PCR reads, TCRdb lists one record per CDR3 protein. In the table there are hundreds of thousands of distinct CDR3 sequences, 16% of which are singletons. The chain is built from TRBV7-6 and TRBJ2-2; 9 nucleotides line up with TRBD2. The origin of this receptor is a human donor who donated a stem cell graft to a child with acute myeloid leukemia. The material sequenced was PBMCs from the stem cell graft donor, taken from the stem cell graft. CDR3 in amino acids: CASSLALAGPNTGELFF. The CDR3 region has the DNA TGTGCCAGCAGCTTAGCGCTAGCGGGGCCGAACACCGGGGAGCTGTTTTTT.